Each of the 7 T cell receptor beta chains below was sequenced from the same sample in a study of blood T cells in healthy people across ages. A second about 7 to 12 cycle PCR used barcoded and J-beta primers. MiXCR, run by TCRdb on the 5' RACE reads, gives a single entry per CDR3 protein. The data contain 850,000 to 1,000,000 distinct CDR3 sequences, 48% of them seen just once; the ten biggest clones take up over 10%. The source material was blood. The receptors come from a man in his thirties or forties in good health.

This chain links TRBV5-1 with TRBJ2-2, with a weak D call TRBD2 (5 bases). The CDR3 sequence is 15 residues long. The V end lost 2 bases, the J end lost 4 bases, and 12 bases lay between the germline ends. Germline V gives CDR1 SGHRS, CDR2 YFSETQ. The CDR3 reads CASSLDGVSTGELFF. The CDR3 coding sequence is TGCGCCAGCAGCTTAGACGGGGTTAGCACCGGGGAGCTGTTTTTT.

The chain uses TRBV20-1 and TRBJ1-1, with D possibly TRBD1 on 5 matching bases. From germline, CDR1 is DFQATT and CDR2 SNEGSKA (reference sequence). V lost 2 bases and J 1 base, leaving 14 bases between the germline ends. The CDR3 consists of 15 residues. CDR3 bases: TGCAGTGCTAGACCCCGTGAGGGGCCGAACACTGAAGCTTTCTTT. This sequence encodes CSARPREGPNTEAFF.

To note about this clonotype: Mismatch with germline at one junction end may stem from a read error. The J gene is TRBJ2-7, the V gene TRBV3-1, with no clear D. The CDR3 runs to 15 residues. Germline CDR1 and CDR2: LGHDT and YNNKEL (reference sequence). The CDR3 loop reads CASSQDTLVSYEQYF. Here the CDR3 DNA reads TGTGCCAGCAGTCAAGATACCCTGGTCTCCTACGAGCAGTACTTC.

V is TRBV27 and J is TRBJ2-3; 10 bases are a match to TRBD2. This CDR3 has 15 amino acids. V dropped 6 bases and J dropped 1; count of bases not matched to a gene: 4. CDR1 MNHEY and CDR2 SMNVEV come from the germline V gene (reference sequence). The CDR3 sequence: CASRLAGWGTDTQYF. The CDR3 DNA reads as TGTGCCAGCAGACTAGCGGGGTGGGGCACAGATACGCAGTATTTT.

This chain links TRBV20-1 with TRBJ2-5; D might be TRBD2 (6 bases). The CDR3 covers 14 residues. V lost 6 bases and J 4 bases, leaving 18 bases between the germline ends. Germline loops: CDR1 DFQATT, CDR2 SNEGSKA (reference sequence). The CDR3 sequence: CSAKDYLLAETQYF. The CDR3, as DNA: TGCAGTGCAAAGGACTATCTCCTTGCAGAGACCCAGTACTTC.

This clonotype came up a few times. The genes are TRBV7-2 and TRBJ2-1, with D possibly matching TRBD2 (6 bases). Germline values: CDR1 SGHTA, CDR2 FQGNSA. V was shortened by 5 bases and J by 0 bases, with 14 bases between the two germline ends. The CDR3 covers 16 residues. The CDR3 sequence is CASSPGGAGSYNEQFF. The CDR3 coding sequence is TGTGCCAGCAGCCCCGGGGGAGCGGGCTCCTACAATGAGCAGTTCTTC.

This chain uses TRBV4-2 with TRBJ2-1; a possible D gene is TRBD2 (6 bases). The germline V gene has CDR1 LGHNA and CDR2 YNFKEQ. The CDR3 contains 15 residues. Trimming left V 1 base short and J 2 bases short, with 9 bases between. The DNA of the CDR3 is TGTGCCAGCAGCCAAGTGCGGGGTGCCTACAATGAGCAGTTCTTC. It is translated as CASSQVRGAYNEQFF.